Below, one T cell receptor beta chain is given with its context. No cognate antigen has been identified for it. No base qualities exist here, and no much larger clone lies one base off it. Each collaborating institution followed its own protocols to collect whole blood in K2EDTA tubes. For TCRbeta analysis, collaborators shipped samples in one of three forms: frozen whole blood, isolated PBMCs, or DNA extracted from either of those sample types. This sample was included in a study of blood T cell repertoires in COVID-19 (dated by TCRdb to the early 2020s). Background for the entire study: Samples from collaborators originated in the United States, Italy and Spain and spanned both the acute and convalescent phases of COVID-19. The prospective study material was composed of cDNA or gDNA derived from T cells, B-cell-depleted T cells, or PBMCs. Deeply sampled blood TCRbeta repertoires from subjects exposed to, actively infected with, or recovered from COVID-19 were included in the dataset. The repertoires were released in a freely available public database intended as a resource for research on the immune response to SARS-CoV-2. The samples were drawn from two sources: the first 160 participants of the ongoing ImmuneRACE study, and 1,000 to 1,500 subjects contributed by 6 global collaborators. The sample metadata nearly always contained a de-identified subject ID, COVID-19 status, age in years and sex. Where HLA class I and class II types were available, the types were taken from metadata supplied by the sample provider, not from assay-based typing.

Broad study findings and their caveats: The amount of clinical and demographic metadata varied by source and participant and was provided uncurated.

TCRbeta CDR3 regions were amplified from genomic DNA by means of the immunoSEQ Assay, a bias-controlled multiplex PCR. Concerning the study's data processing: Nucleated cell counts per sample were estimated from amplification of reference gene primers within the assay. To quantify the absolute abundance of each unique TCRbeta CDR3 rearrangement, sequence reads were collapsed and filtered. For each sample, productive Simpson clonality was calculated as the square root of Simpson's diversity index across productive rearrangements. This is the immuneACCESS table as TCRdb keeps it, with only in-frame sequences that have V and J called. A part of the clones is gone; compared with another copy, unresolved V genes explain less than half, and the rest is unexplained. The D gene and trimming were derived from the DNA, and the V and J assignments and clone size from that table. The table for this sample lists 150,000 to 200,000 clones; roughly 89% of them were counted only once. Around 1.6% of the sample is taken by the ten largest.

At the junction V is shortened by 10 bases and J by 3 bases, with 18 bases in between. Counted from cysteine to phenylalanine, this CDR3 has 14 amino acids. Solely the CDR3 DNA is kept, with 42 bases framed from the first base. CDR1 and CDR2 (LNHDA, SQIVND) derive from the germline V gene (reference sequence). The rearranged chain carries TRBV19 and TRBJ1-1, and perhaps TRBD1 as D gene, on 5 matching bases. The clonotype comes from a woman in her forties or fifties with acute or convalescent COVID-19. The sequencing sample was made of peripheral blood. This receptor has the CDR3 CATRQSRLYTEAFF. The DNA is TGTGCCACCCGACAGTCAAGACTTTACACTGAAGCTTTCTTT. The entire variable domain, with the stretches around the CDR3 drawn from the reference TRBV19 and TRBJ1-1 proteins, is DGGITQSPKYLFRKEGQNVTLSCEQNLNHDAMYWYRQDPGQGLRLIYYSQIVNDFQKGDIAEGYSVSREKKESFPLTVTSAQKNPTAFYLCATRQSRLYTEAFFGQGTRLTVV.